The next 11 T cell receptor beta chains were all read from a single sample in a study of CDR3 diversity in severe acne. Each CDR3 protein gets one entry after TCRdb re-called the PCR reads with MiXCR. The sample includes fewer than 100,000 distinct CDR3 sequences, about 54% of them seen just once. What was sequenced was blood. These receptors came from a male donor in good health, without acne.

This clonotype has just a few counts. This CDR3 reads CASSLGQFNQPQHF. The CDR3 DNA is TGCGCCAGCAGCTTAGGACAGTTCAATCAGCCCCAGCATTTT. The V call is TRBV10-2, the J call TRBJ1-5; D may be TRBD1 (6 bases). CDR3 length equals 14 residues. The V end was cut by 6 bases, the J end by 3 bases, with 12 bases between. Germline V lookup: CDR1 WSHSY, CDR2 SAAADI.

CDR3 coding DNA: TGCAGTGCTAGAGATGATCGGGCGGCTACGGGCTTGACGGAGCAGTTCTTC. This translates into CSARDDRAATGLTEQFF. This sequence joins TRBV20-1 and TRBJ2-1; D not resolved. CDR3 size: 17 residues. Germline V gives CDR1 DFQATT, CDR2 SNEGSKA (reference sequence). Trimming took off 0 bases at V and 10 bases at J, with 25 bases between the two ends.

The table lists this clonotype with many counts. The CDR3 sequence is CASKAGGYNEQFF. The CDR3 DNA reads TGTGCCAGCAAAGCGGGGGGTTACAATGAGCAGTTCTTC. This chain connects TRBV6-1 to TRBJ2-1, with 9 bases fitting TRBD2. J was trimmed by 4 bases and V by 7 bases; bases with no gene match: 2. Germline V gene lookup returns CDR1 MNHNS and CDR2 SASEGT. CDR3 length: 13 residues.

This clonotype was observed at least ten times. The rearrangement links TRBV11-2 to TRBJ2-7, with D maybe TRBD2 (6 bases). Germline V gene data show CDR1 as SGHAT and CDR2 as FQNNGV. CDR3 length: 17 amino acids. V was trimmed by 2 bases and J by 2 bases, leaving 19 bases between them. Here the CDR3 reads CASSLNRVEGYAYEQYF. As DNA, the CDR3 is TGTGCCAGCAGCTTAAACCGGGTGGAGGGTTACGCCTACGAGCAGTACTTC.

As regards this clonotype: Since no conserved phenylalanine or tryptophan closes the CDR3, a read error is the likely cause. This chain joins TRBV7-2 and TRBJ2-7; 10 bases agree with TRBD2. V lost 1 base and J lost 0; bases outside the gene matches: 9. The CDR3 loop spans 18 amino acids. CDR1 SGHTA and CDR2 FQGNSA come from the germline V gene. The DNA of the CDR3 is TGTGCCAGCAGCTTAGACTACGCTAGCGGGGGAATCTCCTACGAGCAGTACTCC. It codes for CASSLDYASGGISYEQYS.

The chain employs TRBV6-5 and TRBJ2-1; 9 nucleotides line up with TRBD2. This CDR3 comprises 16 residues. CDR1 and CDR2 from the germline V gene are MNHEY and SVGAGI. The V segment lost 11 bases and the J segment 4 bases; nucleotides outside the gene matches: 15. The CDR3 loop reads CAGLGVRGGVYNEQFF. In DNA form, the CDR3 reads TGTGCCGGACTCGGGGTGCGCGGGGGGGTTTACAATGAGCAGTTCTTC.

This clonotype was detected only a few times. The CDR3 DNA is TGTGCCAGCAGTTTGGGACAGGCCACAGATACGCAGTATTTT. Amino acids: CASSLGQATDTQYF. The V call is TRBV27, the J call TRBJ2-3; TRBD1 agrees at 8 bases. Unmatched junction bases numbered 1, after V lost 3 bases and J lost 2 bases. Looked up from germline, CDR1 is MNHEY and CDR2 is SMNVEV (reference sequence). This CDR3 region has 14 residues.

A remark on this clonotype: No conserved phenylalanine or tryptophan is present at the end of the CDR3, so a read error is the likely explanation. The DNA is omitted, as the CDR3 cannot be located on it reliably, and the CDR3 follows TCRdb's listing. This chain joins TRBV20-1 and TRBJ2-1; TRBD1, the table's D call, was not compared with the DNA. The CDR3 numbers 17 amino acids, ends counted. Per the germline V gene, CDR1 is DFQATT and CDR2 is SNEGSKA (reference sequence). The CDR3 sequence is CSARDPGGSGNEQFFGP.

The chain links TRBV15 to TRBJ2-5; D might be TRBD1 (5 bases). The germline V gene has CDR1 LNHNV and CDR2 YYDKDF (reference sequence). The germline V and J ends were trimmed by 5 bases and 11 bases, with 21 bases remaining between them. The CDR3 has 14 residues. The CDR3 reads CATSESNADNEQYF. Written as DNA, the CDR3 is TGTGCCACCAGCGAAAGCAACGCGGACAATGAGCAGTACTTC.

This chain connects TRBV10-3 to TRBJ1-1; no clear D. The CDR3 has 13 amino acids. Trimming removed 1 base from V and 7 bases from J, with 10 bases in between. The germline CDR1 and CDR2 sequences are ENHRY and SYGVKD. In nucleotides, the CDR3 is TGTGCCATCAGTGAGTTGGAGGGCCGTGAAGCTTTCTTT. Protein: CAISELEGREAFF.

For this clonotype: Being one base from a much bigger clone, this may be a read error. This CDR3 is missing its conserved last phenylalanine or tryptophan, likely due to a read error. V gene TRBV9 combines with J gene TRBJ1-2; TRBD1 aligns across 11 bases. This CDR3 region has 15 residues. The junction had 7 bases not matched to a gene; V was cut back by 2 bases and J by 7 bases. Per germline, CDR1 SGDLS and CDR2 YYNGEE. The CDR3 sequence: CASSVGGQGGSGYTI. The CDR3 DNA follows: TGTGCCAGCAGCGTGGGGGGACAGGGGGGATCTGGCTACACCATC.